The 25 T cell receptor beta chains presented below share a single source sample, sequenced in a study of identical twins. MiXCR was run by TCRdb on the 5' RACE reads, yielding one entry per CDR3 protein. The sample contains about 810,000 distinct CDR3 sequences, over 9% of which appear only once. These same records also appear under a second study, on yellow fever vaccine responses in identical twins.

The specimen was PBMCs. The receptor set was obtained from a woman younger than 30 in good health.

The chain carries TRBV9 and TRBJ2-1; 14 bases line up with TRBD2. The CDR3 is 17 residues long. Germline CDR1 is SGDLS and CDR2 is YYNGEE. With 3 bases clipped from V and 3 bases from J, the junction kept 5 bases outside the gene matches. The CDR3 DNA sequence: TGTGCCAGCAGCGCTCGGACTAGCGGGAGGAACTACAATGAGCAGTTCTTC. Encoded protein: CASSARTSGRNYNEQFF.

V and J are TRBV24-1 and TRBJ2-1; D perhaps matches TRBD1 (5 bases). The CDR3 contains 13 residues. Germline CDR1 and CDR2: KGHDR and SFDVKD. The V end lost 2 bases, the J end lost 12 bases, and 13 bases lay between the germline ends. CDR3 nucleotide sequence: TGTGCCACCAGTGATTCCCCGGGTCAGGGGCAGTTCTTC. Protein sequence: CATSDSPGQGQFF.

The chain uses TRBV20-1 and TRBJ2-7, with TRBD2 matching 10 bases. This CDR3 is 14 amino acids long. Trimming took 3 bases from V and 4 from J; bases not matched to a gene: 6. Looked up from germline, CDR1 is DFQATT and CDR2 is SNEGSKA (reference sequence). CDR3 nucleotide sequence: TGCAGTGCTAGGCGGCTAGCGGGAGCGTACGAGCAGTACTTC. This codes for CSARRLAGAYEQYF.

This clonotype was found many times. The chain is built from TRBV12-3 or TRBV12-4 and TRBJ2-1, with TRBD1 matching 8 bases. This CDR3 comprises 13 residues. Trimming at V came to 4 bases and at J to 10 bases, leaving 6 bases not matched to a gene. The CDR3 DNA is TGTGCCAGCAGTTCCCCGACAGGGGCCGAGCAGTTCTTC. Its protein is CASSSPTGAEQFF.

This clonotype was detected many times. The V and J genes are TRBV4-1 and TRBJ2-3; 9 bases map to TRBD1. After removal of 5 bases from V and 4 bases from J, the junction contained 4 bases not matched to a gene. The CDR3 runs to 14 residues. Germline CDR1 MGHRA, CDR2 YSYEKL. Here the CDR3 reads CASSSGQGSDTQYF. The CDR3 DNA is TGCGCCAGCAGCTCCGGACAGGGGTCAGATACGCAGTATTTT.

The chain has TRBV2 and TRBJ2-2; D unresolved. Trimming stripped 7 bases from V and 2 bases from J, with 11 bases between. Germline V gives CDR1 SNHLY, CDR2 FYNNEI. The CDR3 totals 14 residues. The CDR3 nucleotides are TGTGCCAGCAATCCAGAAAGTAACACCGGGGAGCTGTTTTTT. This translates into CASNPESNTGELFF.

The chain has TRBV24-1 and TRBJ2-1; 8 bases match TRBD1. Germline CDR1 KGHDR, CDR2 SFDVKD. V lost 4 bases and J lost 0; bases outside the gene matches: 10. This CDR3 comprises 18 residues. The CDR3 loop is CATSDPVGQGSSYNEQFF. The DNA for the CDR3 is TGTGCCACCAGTGACCCCGTCGGACAGGGAAGCTCCTACAATGAGCAGTTCTTC.

V gene TRBV11-2 combines with J gene TRBJ2-7; a weak D match, TRBD1 (5 bases). Germline-derived CDR1 and CDR2 are SGHAT and FQNNGV. With 1 base removed from V and 1 base from J, the gap between germline ends came to 11 bases. CDR3 length equals 15 residues. The CDR3 reads CASSLVAGSSYEQYV. CDR3 DNA: TGTGCCAGCAGCTTAGTGGCAGGGTCTTCCTACGAGCAGTACGTC.

This clonotype appeared a few times. J is TRBJ2-5 and V is TRBV4-1; D may be TRBD1 or TRBD2 (5 bases each). V lost 0 bases, J lost 6 bases, and 17 bases lay in between. The CDR3 runs 16 residues. CDR1 and CDR2 (germline): MGHRA, YSYEKL. The CDR3 nucleotides read TGCGCCAGCAGCCAAGATATCCTATTGGGGGAACAGACCCAGTACTTC. Its protein is CASSQDILLGEQTQYF.

V and J are TRBV20-1 and TRBJ2-7; either TRBD1 or TRBD2 may fit D (5 bases each). Germline V gives CDR1 DFQATT, CDR2 SNEGSKA (reference sequence). The CDR3 has 12 amino acids. Trimming stripped 0 bases from V and 9 bases from J, with 12 bases between. The CDR3 region is CSARDMAGRQYF. The CDR3 DNA is TGCAGTGCTAGAGATATGGCAGGGAGGCAGTACTTC.

The table lists this clonotype with many counts. The V gene is TRBV5-1, the J gene TRBJ2-1; D might be TRBD1 (6 bases). Germline CDR1 SGHRS, CDR2 YFSETQ. V was clipped by 5 bases and J by 4 bases, with 10 bases between them. CDR3 length: 13 amino acids. This CDR3 reads CASSTGTYNEQFF. CDR3 bases: TGCGCCAGCAGTACCGGGACATACAATGAGCAGTTCTTC.

The rearrangement joins TRBV20-1 to TRBJ1-5; a possible D gene is TRBD1 (6 bases). The CDR3 has 16 residues. The V end lost 0 bases, the J end lost 0 bases, and 12 bases lay between the germline ends. CDR1 and CDR2 (germline): DFQATT, SNEGSKA (reference sequence). CDR3 bases: TGCAGTGCTAGAGATTGGGGGGGCGTTAGCAATCAGCCCCAGCATTTT. The encoded protein is CSARDWGGVSNQPQHF.

This clonotype was detected many times. This chain joins TRBV6-1 and TRBJ1-1, with a weak D call TRBD1 (6 bases). Germline V gives CDR1 MNHNS, CDR2 SASEGT. This CDR3 comprises 13 residues. V shed 6 bases and J shed 5 bases, with 13 bases lying between them. CDR3: CASSQGRRTEAFF. The CDR3 DNA is TGTGCCAGCAGCCAGGGGCGTCGGACTGAAGCTTTCTTT.

Only a few counts were recorded for this clonotype. The chain uses TRBV24-1 and TRBJ1-3; D perhaps matches TRBD1 (6 bases). The length of the CDR3 is 15 residues. CDR1 KGHDR and CDR2 SFDVKD come from the germline V gene. Trimming removed 2 bases from V and 4 bases from J, with 11 bases in between. The CDR3 is CATSDSQGPGNTIYF. The CDR3 DNA reads as TGTGCCACCAGTGATTCACAGGGCCCAGGAAACACCATATATTTT.

The chain links TRBV5-1 to TRBJ2-1, with D hard to call. CDR1 is SGHRS, CDR2 YFSETQ, per germline. This CDR3 contains 16 residues. V shed 4 bases and J shed 2 bases, with 16 bases lying between them. The CDR3 spells CASSPGLPKTYNEQFF. CDR3 in DNA: TGCGCCAGCAGCCCGGGCCTCCCTAAGACCTACAATGAGCAGTTCTTC.

The rearrangement uses TRBV29-1 and TRBJ2-3; 7 nucleotides line up with TRBD1. Losses at the gene ends were 6 bases for V and 3 bases for J; bases not matched to a gene: 12. Germline CDR1 and CDR2: SQVTM and ANQGSEA. The CDR3 spans 15 residues. CDR3 region: CSVVTGVVRTDTQYF. DNA of the CDR3: TGCAGCGTGGTTACAGGGGTGGTACGGACAGATACGCAGTATTTT.

This clonotype was seen at least ten times. The V and J genes are TRBV28 and TRBJ1-5; possibly TRBD1 for D (6 bases). V was trimmed by 3 bases and J by 7 bases, leaving 10 bases between them. CDR1 is MDHEN and CDR2 is SYDVKM in the germline V gene. This CDR3 contains 13 residues. The CDR3 region has the DNA TGTGCCAGCAGTTTCGGGGGCTTGCAGCCCCAGCATTTT. Translation: CASSFGGLQPQHF.

J is TRBJ2-7 and V is TRBV7-8; 8 bases are shared with TRBD2. Germline-derived CDR1 and CDR2 are SGHVS and FQNEAQ. The CDR3 is 18 residues long. J gave up 2 bases and V 2 bases, and 14 bases lay outside the gene matches. For the CDR3, the DNA is TGTGCCAGCAGCTTAACTCCCCGGCTTAGCGGGACGCCCTACGAGCAGTACTTC. Its protein is CASSLTPRLSGTPYEQYF.

There are a few counts of this clonotype. The V gene is TRBV7-8, the J gene TRBJ2-1; possibly TRBD2 for D (6 bases). V gave up 5 bases and J gave up 8 bases, with 16 bases separating them. Germline CDR1 reads SGHVS; CDR2 reads FQNEAQ. This CDR3 contains 14 residues. Here the CDR3 DNA reads TGTGCCAGCAGCCCTGGGACTCTTCGGGATGAGCAGTTCTTC. It translates to CASSPGTLRDEQFF. Combining the CDR3 with reference TRBV7-8 and TRBJ2-1 gives the whole variable domain GAGVSQSPRYKVAKRGQDVALRCDPISGHVSLFWYQQALGQGPEFLTYFQNEAQLDKSGLPSDRFFAERPEGSVSTLKIQRTQQEDSAVYLCASSPGTLRDEQFFGPGTRLTVL.

Only a few counts were recorded for this clonotype. In DNA form, the CDR3 reads TGTGCCAGCAGCTTAGCAGGCTTTAGGGCAGATACGCAGTATTTT. Its translation is CASSLAGFRADTQYF. The chain joins TRBV7-8 to TRBJ2-3; D is unresolved. Trimming took off 0 bases at V and 4 bases at J, with 11 bases between the two ends. Germline CDR1 is SGHVS and CDR2 is FQNEAQ. This CDR3 region has 15 residues.

This clonotype was seen only a few times. V and J are TRBV4-1 and TRBJ2-7; D gene uncertain. Germline V gene data show CDR1 as MGHRA and CDR2 as YSYEKL. This CDR3 is 13 amino acids long. V lost 1 base, J lost 3 bases, and 7 bases lay in between. The CDR3 spells CASSQGTDYEQYF. The CDR3 DNA reads TGCGCCAGCAGCCAAGGCACTGACTACGAGCAGTACTTC.

This clonotype showed up just a few times. The chain combines TRBV12-3 or TRBV12-4 with TRBJ2-3; the D gene is possibly TRBD2 (5 bases). The CDR3 loop spans 14 amino acids. The germline V and J ends were trimmed by 3 bases and 6 bases, with 13 bases remaining between them. The CDR3 nucleotides read TGTGCCAGCAGTTTTTCAGCGGCGAAGGATACGCAGTATTTT. This translates into CASSFSAAKDTQYF.

DNA of the CDR3: TGTGCCAGCAGTGCAGAGCGGGAGGGCCGCTACAATGAGCAGTTCTTC. Protein: CASSAEREGRYNEQFF. This chain uses TRBV25-1 with TRBJ2-1, with TRBD2 matching over 10 bases. V gave up 4 bases and J gave up 3 bases; unmatched junction bases: 6. The CDR3 spans 16 residues. Germline V gives CDR1 MGHDK, CDR2 SYGVNS.

In its sample, this clonotype was seen a few times. The chain is built from TRBV5-1 and TRBJ2-7; possibly TRBD1 or TRBD2 for D (5 bases each). CDR1 and CDR2 (germline): SGHRS, YFSETQ. CDR3 size: 15 residues. Trimming left V 4 bases short and J 5 bases short, with 19 bases between. This CDR3 is CASSRDGSRLDEQYF. The CDR3 DNA sequence: TGCGCCAGCAGCCGGGACGGGTCCCGGTTAGACGAGCAGTACTTC. The variable domain in full, with the rest retrieved from reference TRBV5-1 and TRBJ2-7, is KAGVTQTPRYLIKTRGQQVTLSCSPISGHRSVSWYQQTPGQGLQFLFEYFSETQRNKGNFPGRFSGRQFSNSRSEMNVSTLELGDSALYLCASSRDGSRLDEQYFGPGTRLTVT.

CDR3: CSAREAGQSNYGYTF. In DNA, the CDR3 is TGCAGTGCTAGGGAGGCAGGGCAATCTAACTATGGCTACACCTTC. The chain links TRBV20-1 to TRBJ1-2; maybe TRBD1 (5 bases). The germline V gene encodes CDR1 DFQATT and CDR2 SNEGSKA (reference sequence). V lost 3 bases and J lost 0, with 14 bases in between. This CDR3 region has 15 residues.